This entry concerns a single T cell receptor beta chain. Its specificity is not known. CDR1 is SEHNR, CDR2 FQNEAQ, per germline (reference sequence). The CDR3 loop spans 12 amino acids. Trimming cost V 5 bases and J 15 bases; bases outside gene matches: 10. CD45RO-negative, CCR7-positively selected cells formed the naive CD8 fraction, excluding terminally differentiated effector memory CD45RA+ cells. Using immunoSEQ multiplex PCR, the repertoire was profiled, and TCRdb retains in-frame clones only, with some absent. Of about 2.1 million clones in the sample, 93% were seen once. The sample originates from a study of shared clonotypes between healthy human individuals. Study-wide points: Across subsets, estimated richness was generally greater for naive than for memory populations. Non-shared clonotypes were found to have lower generation probabilities than the clonotypes that were shared by all four of the sorted-subset donors. The authors expected sequencing depth to affect clonotype sharing among donors.

This TCR was recovered from a man aged 18 to 30 in good health. Some clones in this sample may be carry-over from other donors' samples. The sample consisted of naive CD8+ T cells from PBMCs. The rearrangement joins TRBV7-9 to TRBJ2-1, with 7 bases aligning to TRBD2. CDR3 sequence (DNA): TGTGCCAGCAGCCCCTGGGGCGGGAGAGGGTTCTTC. Its translation: CASSPWGGRGFF.